This TCR beta chain was sequenced for a study of blood T cell repertoires in COVID-19. The CDR3 is 16 residues long. Germline CDR1 and CDR2: MNHEY and SMNVEV (reference sequence). Trimming took 5 bases from V and 4 from J; bases not matched to a gene: 11. Per the original methods: Reference gene primer amplification gave estimated nucleated cell counts. Profiled with immunoSEQ multiplex PCR; TCRdb holds only in-frame clones, not every one. V and J calls and clone size follow that table, whereas D and trimming were derived from the DNA. The sample gives about 200,000 clones, about 85% of which show up once; around 9.6% is in the top ten.

The sequenced material came from peripheral blood. This chain links TRBV27 with TRBJ2-3, with 8 bases that match TRBD1. The sequence derives from a woman in her fifties or sixties with COVID-19, enrolled during active disease. CDR3 coding DNA: TGTGCCAGCAGTCCTAGGAGACAGGGGTATGCAGATACGCAGTATTTT. Its protein product is CASSPRRQGYADTQYF.